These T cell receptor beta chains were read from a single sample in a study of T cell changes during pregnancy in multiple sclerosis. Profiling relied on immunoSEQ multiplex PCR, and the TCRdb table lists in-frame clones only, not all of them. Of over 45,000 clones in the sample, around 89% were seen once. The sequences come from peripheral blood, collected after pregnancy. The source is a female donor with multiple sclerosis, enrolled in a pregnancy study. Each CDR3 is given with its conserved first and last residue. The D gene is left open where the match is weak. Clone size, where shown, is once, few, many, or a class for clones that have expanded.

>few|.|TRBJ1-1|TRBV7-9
TGTGCCAGCAGCCCCTTGTGGATTGGGAGTGAAGCTTTCTTT
CASSPLWIGSEAFF
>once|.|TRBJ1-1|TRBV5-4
TGTGCCAGCAGCTTGGAACCGGGACAGAACACTGAAGCTTTCTTT
CASSLEPGQNTEAFF
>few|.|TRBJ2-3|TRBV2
TGTGCCAGCAACCTCCCCACAGTATACACAGATACGCAGTATTTT
CASNLPTVYTDTQYF
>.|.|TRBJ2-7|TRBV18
TGTGCCAGCTCAACATACCAGGGGATTGTTCCCTACGAGCAGTACTTC
CASSTYQGIVPYEQYF
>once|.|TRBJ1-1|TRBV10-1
TGCGCCAGCAGTGCACAGCGGGGCACCGACGCTTTCTTT
CASSAQRGTDAFF
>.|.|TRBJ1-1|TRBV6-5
TGTGCCAGCAGACGCCGCCGAAAGGGGGACACTGAAGCTTTCTTT
CASRRRRKGDTEAFF
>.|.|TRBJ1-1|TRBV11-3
TGTGCCAGCAGCTGGACACCGAACACTGAAGCTTTCTTT
CASSWTPNTEAFF
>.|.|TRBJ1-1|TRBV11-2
TGTGCCAGCAGCCCTCTCCTTCCCGTTCTTAACACTGAAGCTTTCTTT
CASSPLLPVLNTEAFF
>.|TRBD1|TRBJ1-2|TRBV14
TGTGCCAGCAGCCAAGGACAGGGCCTAGGCTACACCTTC
CASSQGQGLGYTF
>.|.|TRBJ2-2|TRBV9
TGTGCCAGCAGCGTACTAAGCGGGAACACCGGGGAGCTGTTTTTT
CASSVLSGNTGELFF
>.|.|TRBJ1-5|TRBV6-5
TGTGCCAGCAGTCCAATCGGGGATCAGCCCCAGCATTTT
CASSPIGDQPQHF
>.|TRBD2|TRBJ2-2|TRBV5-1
TGCGCCAGCAGCTTGTTGGCTAGCGGGGGGAACACCGGGGAGCTGTTTTTT
CASSLLASGGNTGELFF
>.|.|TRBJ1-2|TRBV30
TGTGCCTGGAGGGACTTCGGCTACACCTTC
CAWRDFGYTF
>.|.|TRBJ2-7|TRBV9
TGTGCCAGCAGCCCAACGGTTGGGGCCTCCTACGAGCAGTACTTC
CASSPTVGASYEQYF
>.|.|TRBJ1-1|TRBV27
TGTGCCAGCAGTCGGTTTACAGGGAGCACAATATACACTGAAGCTTTCTTT
CASSRFTGSTIYTEAFF
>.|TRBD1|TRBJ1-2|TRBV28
TGTGCCAGCAGTCTACCGGGACAGGAGGCCTATGGCTACACCTTC
CASSLPGQEAYGYTF
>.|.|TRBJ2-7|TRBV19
TGTGCCAGTAGTATTTTGACAGGTGCGTCCTACGAGCAGTACTTC
CASSILTGASYEQYF
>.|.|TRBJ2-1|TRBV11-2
TGTGCCAGCAGACCTCCCCTAGCGAGAAATGAGCAGTTCTTC
CASRPPLARNEQFF
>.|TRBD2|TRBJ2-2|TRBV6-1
TGTGCCAGCACCCGACTAGCGGGTGGCTTCGGGGAGCTGTTTTTT
CASTRLAGGFGELFF
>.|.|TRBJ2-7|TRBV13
TGTGCCAGCAGCTTACTCTACGAGCAGTACTTC
CASSLLYEQYF
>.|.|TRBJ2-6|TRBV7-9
TGTGCCAGCAGCCAGAGGGTTGACAGGACCTACTCTGGGGCCAACGTCCTGACTTTC
CASSQRVDRTYSGANVLTF
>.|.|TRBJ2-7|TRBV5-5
TGTGCCAGCAGCTCGCACACGGGGGCCTACGAGCAGTACTTC
CASSSHTGAYEQYF
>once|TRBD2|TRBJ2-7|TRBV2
TGTGCCAGCAGTGGAGGGCTAGCGGGGTTATCCTACGAGCAGTACTTC
CASSGGLAGLSYEQYF
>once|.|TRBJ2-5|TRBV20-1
TGCAGTGCTCAGGGGTCCGCGGCCCAGTACTTC
CSAQGSAAQYF
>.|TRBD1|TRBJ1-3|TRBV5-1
TGCGCCAGCAGCTTGCTGGCGCAGGGGGTTTCTGGAAACACCATATATTTT
CASSLLAQGVSGNTIYF